This TCR beta chain was retrieved from a study of T cells in Graves' hyperthyroidism and ophthalmopathy. Study results and caveats: The model anticipated ophthalmopathy a median around 6 months pre-onset.

This clonotype was seen at least ten times. No antigen is known for it. Patients having uncontrolled infection, another autoimmune disease, pregnancy or lactation were not included. Isolation of PBMCs was performed on around 9.4 ml fresh peripheral blood. The germline CDR1 and CDR2 sequences are SGHAT and FQNNGV. Trimming stripped 0 bases from V and 2 bases from J, with 4 bases between. There are 14 residues in the CDR3. Template material for amplifying TCR beta CDR3 regions consisted of RNA transcripts. The HTBI primer set drove a first-round RT-PCR of the TCR CDR3. MiXCR was run by TCRdb on the multiplex PCR reads, yielding one entry per CDR3 protein. The sample has about 610,000 distinct CDR3 sequences, roughly 14% seen once; the top ten hold around 4%.

The sequence derives from a woman aged 40 to 55 with Graves' ophthalmopathy. The material sequenced was blood. The V gene is TRBV11-2, the J gene TRBJ2-2; D gene ambiguous. The DNA of the CDR3 is TGTGCCAGCAGCTTAGAAGAAAACACCGGGGAGCTGTTTTTT. Its protein product is CASSLEENTGELFF.